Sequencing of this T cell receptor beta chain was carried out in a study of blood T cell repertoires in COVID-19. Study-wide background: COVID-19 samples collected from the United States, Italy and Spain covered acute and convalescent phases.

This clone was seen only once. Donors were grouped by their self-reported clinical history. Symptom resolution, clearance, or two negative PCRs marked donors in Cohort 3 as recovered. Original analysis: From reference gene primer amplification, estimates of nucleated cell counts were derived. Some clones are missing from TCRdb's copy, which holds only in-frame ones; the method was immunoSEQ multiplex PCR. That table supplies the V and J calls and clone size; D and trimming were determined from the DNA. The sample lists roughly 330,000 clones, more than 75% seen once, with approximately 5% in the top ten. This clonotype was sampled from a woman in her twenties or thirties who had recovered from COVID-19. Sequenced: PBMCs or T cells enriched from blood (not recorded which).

DNA of the CDR3: TGTGCCAGTCGAATCACAGCGACGGGGAACCCTGGAAACACCATATATTTT. This translates into CASRITATGNPGNTIYF. The chain recombines TRBV19 with TRBJ1-3; no clear D gene. The CDR3 totals 17 residues. Germline assignment: CDR1 LNHDA and CDR2 SQIVND (reference sequence). Trimming left V 8 bases short and J 2 bases short, with 22 bases between.